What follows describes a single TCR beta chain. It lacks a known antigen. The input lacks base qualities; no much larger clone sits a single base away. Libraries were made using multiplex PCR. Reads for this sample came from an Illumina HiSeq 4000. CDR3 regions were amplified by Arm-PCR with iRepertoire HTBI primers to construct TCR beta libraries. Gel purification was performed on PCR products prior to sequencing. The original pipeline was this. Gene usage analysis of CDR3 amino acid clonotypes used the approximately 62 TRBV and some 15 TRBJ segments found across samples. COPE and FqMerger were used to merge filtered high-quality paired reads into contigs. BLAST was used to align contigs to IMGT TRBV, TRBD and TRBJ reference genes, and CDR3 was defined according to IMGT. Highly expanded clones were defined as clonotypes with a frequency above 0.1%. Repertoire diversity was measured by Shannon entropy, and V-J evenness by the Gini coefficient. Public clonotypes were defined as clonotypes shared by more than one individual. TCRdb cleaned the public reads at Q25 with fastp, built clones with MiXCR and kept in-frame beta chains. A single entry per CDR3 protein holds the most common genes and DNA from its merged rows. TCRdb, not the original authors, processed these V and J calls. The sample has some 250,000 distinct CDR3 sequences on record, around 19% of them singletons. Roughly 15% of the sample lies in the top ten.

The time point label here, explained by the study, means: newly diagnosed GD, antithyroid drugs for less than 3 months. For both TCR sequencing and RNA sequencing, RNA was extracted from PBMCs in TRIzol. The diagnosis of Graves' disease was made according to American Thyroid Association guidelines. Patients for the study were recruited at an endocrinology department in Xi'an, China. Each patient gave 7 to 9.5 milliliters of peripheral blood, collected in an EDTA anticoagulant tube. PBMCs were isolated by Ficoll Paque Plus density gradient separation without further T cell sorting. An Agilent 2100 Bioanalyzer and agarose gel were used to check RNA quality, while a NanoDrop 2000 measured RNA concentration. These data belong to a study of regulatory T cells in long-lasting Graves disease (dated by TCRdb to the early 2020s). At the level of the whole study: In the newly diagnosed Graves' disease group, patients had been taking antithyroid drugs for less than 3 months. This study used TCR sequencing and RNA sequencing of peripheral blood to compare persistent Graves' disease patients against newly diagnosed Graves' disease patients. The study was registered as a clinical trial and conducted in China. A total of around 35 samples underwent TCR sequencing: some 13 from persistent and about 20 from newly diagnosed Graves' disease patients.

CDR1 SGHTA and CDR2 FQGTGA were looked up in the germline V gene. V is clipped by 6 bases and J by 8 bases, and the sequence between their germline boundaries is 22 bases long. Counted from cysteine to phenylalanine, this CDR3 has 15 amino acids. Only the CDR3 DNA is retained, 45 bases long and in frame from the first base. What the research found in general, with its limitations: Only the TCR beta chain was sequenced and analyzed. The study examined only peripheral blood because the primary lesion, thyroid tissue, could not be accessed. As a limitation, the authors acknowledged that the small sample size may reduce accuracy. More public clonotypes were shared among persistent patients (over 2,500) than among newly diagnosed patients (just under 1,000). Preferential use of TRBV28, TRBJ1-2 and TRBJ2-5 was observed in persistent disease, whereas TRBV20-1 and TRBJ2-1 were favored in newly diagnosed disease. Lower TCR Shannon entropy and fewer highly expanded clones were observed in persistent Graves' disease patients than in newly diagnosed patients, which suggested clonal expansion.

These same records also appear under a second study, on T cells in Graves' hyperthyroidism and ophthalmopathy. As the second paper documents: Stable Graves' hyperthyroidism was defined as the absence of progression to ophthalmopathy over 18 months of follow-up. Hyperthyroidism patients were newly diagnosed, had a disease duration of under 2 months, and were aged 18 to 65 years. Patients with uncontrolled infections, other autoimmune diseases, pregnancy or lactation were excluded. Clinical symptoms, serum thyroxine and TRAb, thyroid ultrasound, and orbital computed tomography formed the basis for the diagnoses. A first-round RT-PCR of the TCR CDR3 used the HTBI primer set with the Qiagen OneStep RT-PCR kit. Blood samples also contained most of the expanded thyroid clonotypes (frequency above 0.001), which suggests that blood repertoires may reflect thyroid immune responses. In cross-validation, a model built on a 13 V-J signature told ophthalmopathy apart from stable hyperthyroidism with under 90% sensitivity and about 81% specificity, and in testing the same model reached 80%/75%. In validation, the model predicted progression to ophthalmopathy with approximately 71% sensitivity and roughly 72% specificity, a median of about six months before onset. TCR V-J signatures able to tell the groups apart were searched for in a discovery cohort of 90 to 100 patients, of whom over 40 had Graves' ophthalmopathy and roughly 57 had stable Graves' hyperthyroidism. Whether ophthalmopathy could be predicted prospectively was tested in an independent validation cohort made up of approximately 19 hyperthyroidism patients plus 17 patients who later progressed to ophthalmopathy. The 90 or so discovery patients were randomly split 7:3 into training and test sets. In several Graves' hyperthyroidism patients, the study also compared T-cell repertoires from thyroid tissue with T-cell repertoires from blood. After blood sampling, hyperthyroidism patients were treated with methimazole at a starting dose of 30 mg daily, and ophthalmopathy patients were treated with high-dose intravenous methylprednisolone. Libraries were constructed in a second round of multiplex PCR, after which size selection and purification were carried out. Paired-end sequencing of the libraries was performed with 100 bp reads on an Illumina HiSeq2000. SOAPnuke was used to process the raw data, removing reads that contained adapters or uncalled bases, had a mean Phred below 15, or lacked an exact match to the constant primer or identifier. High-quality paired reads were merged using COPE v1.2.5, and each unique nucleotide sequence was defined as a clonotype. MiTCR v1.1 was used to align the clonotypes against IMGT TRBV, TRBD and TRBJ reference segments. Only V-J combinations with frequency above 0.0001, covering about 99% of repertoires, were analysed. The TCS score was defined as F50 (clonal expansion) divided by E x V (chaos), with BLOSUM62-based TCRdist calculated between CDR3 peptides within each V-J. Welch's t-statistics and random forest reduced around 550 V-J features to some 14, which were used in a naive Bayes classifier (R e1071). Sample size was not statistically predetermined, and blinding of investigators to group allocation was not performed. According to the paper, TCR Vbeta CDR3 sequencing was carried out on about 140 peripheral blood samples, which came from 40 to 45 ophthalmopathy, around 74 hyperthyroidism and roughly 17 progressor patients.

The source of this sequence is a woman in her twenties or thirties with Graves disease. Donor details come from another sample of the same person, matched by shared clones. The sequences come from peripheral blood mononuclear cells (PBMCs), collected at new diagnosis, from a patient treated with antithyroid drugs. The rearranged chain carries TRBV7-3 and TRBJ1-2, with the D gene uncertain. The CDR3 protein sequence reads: CASRLAPPLASGYTF. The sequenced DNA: TGTGCCAGCAGATTGGCCCCCCCCCTCGCCAGCGGCTACACCTTC.